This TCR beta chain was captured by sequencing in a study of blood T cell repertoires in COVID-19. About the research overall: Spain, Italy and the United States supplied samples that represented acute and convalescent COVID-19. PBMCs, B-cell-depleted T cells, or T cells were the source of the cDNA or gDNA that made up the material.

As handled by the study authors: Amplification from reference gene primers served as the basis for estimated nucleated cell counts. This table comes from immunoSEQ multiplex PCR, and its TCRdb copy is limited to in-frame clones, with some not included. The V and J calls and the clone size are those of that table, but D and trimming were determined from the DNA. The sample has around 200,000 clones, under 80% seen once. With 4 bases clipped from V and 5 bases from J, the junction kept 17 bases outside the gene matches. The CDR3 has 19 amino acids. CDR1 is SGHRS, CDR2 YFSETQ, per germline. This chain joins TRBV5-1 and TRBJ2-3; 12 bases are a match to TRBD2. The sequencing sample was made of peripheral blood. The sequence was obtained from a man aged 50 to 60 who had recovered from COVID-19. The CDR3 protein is CASSRTPAGLAGRIDTQYF. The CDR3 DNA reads TGCGCCAGCAGCAGGACCCCCGCGGGACTAGCGGGCAGAATAGATACGCAGTATTTT.